The clone carrying this TCR beta chain came up many times. Antigen: not known. Unique molecular identifiers featured in each of the TCR beta cDNA libraries. When about 0.9 to 11 million T cells were used, they gave hundreds of thousands of cDNA molecules. Via MiXCR, TCRdb re-called the PCR reads, giving one row per CDR3 protein. The sample has a few hundred thousand distinct CDR3 sequences, about a third seen once. This record comes from a study of post-analysis software for immune sequencing data. Background on the study: The disease courses spanned relapsing-remitting, secondary progressive and progressive-relapsing forms of multiple sclerosis. Study-level findings and limits: Significantly lower normalized Chao1 diversity was seen in multiple sclerosis patients than in controls. Comparison of patients with controls showed 5 or 6 TRBV segments more frequent in patients, TRBV5-6, TRBV5-1 and TRBV20-1 among them.

Between the trimmed V and J ends, which lost 3 bases and 5 bases, there was a span of 7 bases. This CDR3 has 13 residues. CDR1 is MDHEN and CDR2 is SYDVKM in the germline V gene. Sequencing input: blood. This chain connects TRBV28 to TRBJ1-4; no reliable D call. The source of this sequence is a girl under 18 with multiple sclerosis. DNA of the CDR3: TGTGCCAGCAGTTTGCAAGAAAATGAAAAACTGTTTTTT. Translated, it gives CASSLQENEKLFF.